This T cell receptor beta chain was documented in a study of OX40 agonist ivuxolimab in advanced cancers. Germline V gene data show CDR1 as SGHRS and CDR2 as YFSETQ. The CDR3 spans 13 residues. V was shortened by 3 bases and J by 4 bases, with 11 bases between the two germline ends. The data were produced by immunoSEQ multiplex PCR, yet TCRdb's version contains in-frame clones alone and is incomplete. This table holds 50,000 to 65,000 clones, 81% found once. This clone was seen more than once but under ten times. Other DNA variants within this sample encode the same CDR3. The chain employs TRBV5-1 and TRBJ2-7; D is unclear. Material: CD4+ or CD8+ T cells sorted from blood, obtained in a trial of the OX40 agonist ivuxolimab. The origin of this receptor is an adult with an advanced solid tumor such as melanoma, head and neck, liver or kidney cancer. The CDR3 spells CASSSDGAYEQYF. CDR3 nucleotides: TGCGCCAGCAGCTCGGACGGAGCTTACGAGCAGTACTTC.